The next 27 T cell receptor beta chains were all read from a single sample in a study of T cells in women clearing cervical HPV infection. Profiled with immunoSEQ multiplex PCR; TCRdb holds only in-frame clones, not every one. This repertoire comprises 20,000 to 25,000 clones; its ten largest clones make up 3% to 4%. Source material: blood buffy coat. The receptors here all came from a woman aged 18 to 75 with a cervical HPV16 infection that either progressed to CIN3+ or cleared (not recorded which).

This clone is called medium-sized based on its frequency. The observed sequence ends 3 residues before the CDR3 terminus, with the missing tail filled in from the germline J gene. The genes are TRBV29-1 and TRBJ2-3, with D hard to call. The V gene lost 4 bases and the J gene lost 0 bases, with 8 bases spanning the gap. The germline V gene has CDR1 SQVTM and CDR2 ANQGSEA. CDR3 length equals 13 residues. The CDR3 sequence is CSVVLDSTDTQYF. The CDR3 bases that were read are TGCAGCGTTGTCCTAGACAGCACAGATACG.

Concerning this clone: Coverage ceases 3 residues before the CDR3 finishes, and the germline J gene fills in the end. The V gene is TRBV30, the J gene TRBJ2-1, with TRBD2 identical over 7 bases. J gave up 8 bases and V 5 bases, and 6 bases lay outside the gene matches. This CDR3 region has 12 residues. The germline V gene encodes CDR1 GTSNPN and CDR2 SVGIG (reference sequence). Partial CDR3 DNA: TGTGCCTGGGGGGGGGATAAGGATGAG. Its translation: CAWGGDKDE. The CDR3 reads in full as CAWGGDKDEQFF.

A word on this clone: The read is 3 residues too short to cover the CDR3 end, so that end is filled in from the germline J gene. V gene TRBV2 combines with J gene TRBJ1-5; TRBD1 agrees at 7 bases. The CDR3 spans 16 residues. Germline lookup yields CDR1 SNHLY and CDR2 FYNNEI. V lost 9 bases to trimming and J lost 0 bases; unmatched junction nucleotides: 11. The CDR3 bases that were read are TGTGCCAGTAAGGGACAGTCGACGTATAGCAATCAGCCC. Its translation is CASKGQSTYSNQP. The full-length CDR3 reads as CASKGQSTYSNQPQHF.

Of note for this clone: The missing CDR3 end, 3 residues past where the read stops, is filled in from the germline J gene. This chain links TRBV18 with TRBJ2-3; D is possibly TRBD2 (7 bases). Trimming removed 2 bases at V and 6 bases at J, with 9 bases between. Per germline, CDR1 KGHSH and CDR2 LQKENI. The CDR3 is 13 amino acids. CDR3 in amino acids: CASSPAGADTQYF. Partial CDR3 DNA: TGTGCCAGCTCACCAGCGGGGGCGGATACG.

A remark on this clone: The CDR3 end lies 3 residues beyond the end of the read and is filled in from the germline J gene. The chain is built from TRBV6-1 and TRBJ2-5, with D perhaps matching TRBD1 (6 bases). Germline V gene sequence: CDR1 MNHNS, CDR2 SASEGT. The CDR3 loop spans 16 amino acids. V lost 1 base, J lost 2 bases, and 14 bases lay in between. The CDR3 bases that were read are TGTGCCAGCAGTGAAGGGACAGATAGAAATCAAGAGACC. This encodes CASSEGTDRNQET. The entire CDR3 reads CASSEGTDRNQETQYF.

In regard to this clone: The read comes to an end 3 residues before the CDR3 does, leaving the germline J gene to fill in the end. The gene calls are TRBV7-8 and TRBJ2-7; D is unclear. Germline values: CDR1 SGHVS, CDR2 FQNEAQ. Trimming removed 4 bases from V and 0 bases from J, with 13 bases in between. CDR3 length: 15 amino acids. CDR3 in amino acids: CASSSRPTSSYEQYF. The CDR3 DNA, read in part, is TGTGCCAGCAGCTCGCGGCCTACCTCCTCCTACGAG.

In the case of this clone: Read sequence stops 3 residues before the CDR3 end, and the germline J gene provides the missing end. The chain is built from TRBV20-1 and TRBJ2-1; TRBD1 matches at 7 bases. The CDR3 extends over 14 amino acids. Germline CDR1 reads DFQATT; CDR2 reads SNEGSKA (reference sequence). Trimming at V came to 0 bases and at J to 6 bases, leaving 5 bases not matched to a gene. CDR3 bases read: TGCAGTGCTAGAGATCTGGCAGGGGGCAATGAG. Encoded protein: CSARDLAGGNE. The CDR3, in full, reads CSARDLAGGNEQFF.

Details on this clone: The read stops 3 residues short of the end of the CDR3; the missing end is completed from the germline J gene. V is TRBV30 and J is TRBJ1-1; maybe TRBD1 (6 bases). This CDR3 comprises 14 residues. The germline CDR1 and CDR2 sequences are GTSNPN and SVGIG (reference sequence). Trimming left V 5 bases short and J 0 bases short, with 13 bases between. The part of the CDR3 DNA that was read is TGTGCCTGGCGGAGGGACACCTTGAACACTGAA. Protein sequence: CAWRRDTLNTE. The whole CDR3 sequence is CAWRRDTLNTEAFF. The whole variable domain, remainder taken from reference TRBV30 and TRBJ1-1, is SQTIHQWPATLVQPVGSPLSLECTVEGTSNPNLYWYRQAAGRGLQLLFYSVGIGQISSEVPQNLSASRPQDRQFILSSKKLLLSDSGFYLCAWRRDTLNTEAFFGQGTRLTVV.

To note about this clone: The read ends 3 residues shy of where the CDR3 ends; the end is completed using the germline J gene. The rearrangement links TRBV20-1 to TRBJ2-3; the match to TRBD2 covers 13 bases. The V gene's germline CDR1 is DFQATT and CDR2 SNEGSKA (reference sequence). This CDR3 is built from 16 residues. The part of the CDR3 DNA that was read is TGCAGTGCTTGCGGAACGGGACTAGCGGGATATGTGACG. This gives the protein CSACGTGLAGYVT. The CDR3 reads in full as CSACGTGLAGYVTQYF.

On this clone itself: The observed sequence ends 3 residues before the CDR3 terminus, with the missing tail filled in from the germline J gene. V and J are TRBV2 and TRBJ2-1; D perhaps matches TRBD2 (6 bases). CDR3 length equals 14 residues. Trimming stripped 4 bases from V and 5 bases from J, with 12 bases between. CDR1 and CDR2 (germline): SNHLY, FYNNEI. The CDR3 loop reads CASSVTRRDNEQFF. Partial CDR3 DNA: TGTGCCAGCAGTGTTACTAGGAGGGACAATGAG.

As for this clone: The CDR3 extends 3 residues past the end of the read, so its final part is completed from the germline J gene. The chain recombines TRBV4-1 with TRBJ1-2, with D tentatively TRBD1 (5 bases). The V gene lost 6 bases and the J gene lost 4 bases, with 15 bases spanning the gap. Germline values: CDR1 MGHRA, CDR2 YSYEKL. CDR3 length: 14 residues. This CDR3 is CASSSGRRGYGYTF. CDR3 bases read: TGCGCCAGCAGTTCCGGACGGAGGGGCTATGGC.

The sequenced CDR3 bases are TGTGCCAGTAGTACTAAAAGTTGGGCGGGGTTGGAGGGCACAGATACG. Encoded protein: CASSTKSWAGLEGTDT. The CDR3 in full is CASSTKSWAGLEGTDTQYF. The chain uses TRBV19 and TRBJ2-3; D possibly corresponds to TRBD2 (6 bases). The missing CDR3 end, 3 residues past where the read stops, is filled in from the germline J gene. The CDR3 spans 19 residues. CDR1 LNHDA and CDR2 SQIVND come from the germline V gene (reference sequence). The V gene lost 4 bases and the J gene lost 1 base, with 24 bases spanning the gap.

Note on this clone: The read terminates 3 residues before the CDR3 end, so the remaining end is supplied by the germline J gene. This sequence joins TRBV7-3 and TRBJ1-3; 7 bases agree with TRBD1. J lost 0 bases, V lost 0 bases, and 2 bases had no gene match. The CDR3 sequence is 16 residues long. Germline V gives CDR1 SGHTA, CDR2 FQGTGA. The CDR3 DNA, read in part, is TGTGCCAGCAGCTTAACAGGGGGCAACTCTGGAAACACC. It yields the protein CASSLTGGNSGNT. The entire CDR3 sequence reads CASSLTGGNSGNTIYF.

Points on this clone: The read ends 3 residues shy of where the CDR3 ends; the end is completed using the germline J gene. The V gene is TRBV6-4, the J gene TRBJ2-1, with TRBD2 identical over 7 bases. CDR3 size: 14 residues. The germline CDR1 and CDR2 sequences are MRHNA and SNTAGT. J lost 3 bases, V lost 3 bases, and 2 bases had no gene match. The CDR3 is CASSEASGYNEQFF. CDR3 DNA (partial): TGTGCCAGCAGTGAAGCTAGCGGCTACAATGAG.

As concerns this clone: Sequencing ends 3 residues short of the CDR3 end; the germline J gene provides the rest. The chain couples TRBV9 to TRBJ2-1; TRBD1 agrees at 8 bases. Losses at the gene ends were 0 bases for V and 9 bases for J; bases not matched to a gene: 8. The CDR3 runs 15 residues. Germline V gene sequence: CDR1 SGDLS, CDR2 YYNGEE. CDR3: CASSVEGRTGTEQFF. Incomplete CDR3 DNA: TGTGCCAGCAGCGTAGAGGGAAGGACAGGGACTGAG.

The part of the CDR3 DNA that was read is TGTGCCAGCTCACCAGACAGGGGGGAAACTGAA. Amino acids: CASSPDRGETE. The complete CDR3 protein is CASSPDRGETEAFF. The chain uses TRBV18 and TRBJ1-1; 9 nucleotides agree with TRBD1. The missing CDR3 end, 3 residues past where the read stops, is filled in from the germline J gene. V dropped 2 bases and J dropped 5; count of bases not matched to a gene: 3. The CDR3 is 14 amino acids. From germline, CDR1 is KGHSH and CDR2 LQKENI. The whole variable domain, filled in from reference TRBV18 and TRBJ1-1, reads NAGVMQNPRHLVRRRGQEARLRCSPMKGHSHVYWYRQLPEEGLKFMVYLQKENIIDESGMPKERFSAEFPKEGPSILRIQQVVRGDSAAYFCASSPDRGETEAFFGQGTRLTVV.

CDR3 residues: CSVGTSGWDTQYF. CDR3 bases read: TGCAGCGTGGGGACTAGCGGATGGGATACG. J is TRBJ2-3 and V is TRBV29-1, with 11 bases fitting TRBD2. Read coverage stops 3 residues before the CDR3 terminus; the germline J gene supplies the remainder. V lost 6 bases and J lost 6; bases outside the gene matches: 5. This CDR3 has 13 residues. Germline values: CDR1 SQVTM, CDR2 ANQGSEA.

In regard to this clone: The sequence runs out 3 residues before the end of the CDR3; the remainder is reconstructed from the germline J gene. The V and J genes are TRBV20-1 and TRBJ2-7; 9 bases agree with TRBD2. The CDR3 is made up of 15 amino acids. Germline V gene lookup returns CDR1 DFQATT and CDR2 SNEGSKA (reference sequence). With 3 bases clipped from V and 4 bases from J, the junction kept 10 bases outside the gene matches. CDR3 DNA, as far as it was read: TGCAGTGCTAGGGATGAGGGAGCGGGAGGTTACGAG. Amino acids: CSARDEGAGGYE. In full, the CDR3 is CSARDEGAGGYEQYF.

Notes on this clone: The CDR3 is cut off 3 residues early in the read; its end comes from the germline J gene. The chain combines TRBV7-6 with TRBJ2-5, with TRBD1 matching 8 bases. V dropped 4 bases and J dropped 6; count of bases not matched to a gene: 4. This CDR3 has 13 amino acids. CDR1 is SGHVS and CDR2 is FNYEAQ in the germline V gene. Partial CDR3 DNA: TGTGCCAGCAGCTCGCGGACAGGGCAGACC. Its protein product is CASSSRTGQT. The complete CDR3 sequence is CASSSRTGQTQYF.

The DNA read from the CDR3 is TGTGCCAGCAGCCAAGATAGGGGATTGGATGGC. Translation gives CASSQDRGLDG. The whole CDR3 reads CASSQDRGLDGYTF. The chain carries TRBV4-2 and TRBJ1-2; D might be TRBD1 (5 bases). Sequencing ends 3 residues short of the CDR3 end; the germline J gene provides the rest. The CDR3 is 14 amino acids. Germline V gene data show CDR1 as LGHNA and CDR2 as YNFKEQ. The V gene lost 0 bases and the J gene lost 6 bases, with 11 bases spanning the gap.

Comments on this clone: The read stops 3 residues short of the end of the CDR3; the missing end is completed from the germline J gene. The chain couples TRBV27 to TRBJ2-7; 13 bases fit TRBD2. J lost 1 base, V lost 8 bases, and 2 bases had no gene match. Germline lookup yields CDR1 MNHEY and CDR2 SMNVEV (reference sequence). The CDR3 sequence is 14 residues long. The sequenced CDR3 bases are TGTGCCAGCTGGGGACTAGCGGGATCCTACGAG. Translation gives CASWGLAGSYE. The entire CDR3 is CASWGLAGSYEQYF.

Concerning this clone: The CDR3 end lies 3 residues beyond the end of the read and is filled in from the germline J gene. The rearrangement links TRBV5-1 to TRBJ2-7, with TRBD2 matching 7 bases. The trim removed 1 base at V and 0 bases at J, leaving 10 bases unmatched. The CDR3 length is 17 residues. Per the germline V gene, CDR1 is SGHRS and CDR2 is YFSETQ. CDR3 DNA, as far as it was read: TGCGCCAGCAGCTTGCGGGGTTTGCTAGCGGACTCCTACGAG. Its translation: CASSLRGLLADSYE. The whole CDR3 protein is CASSLRGLLADSYEQYF.

Turning to this clone: The read is 3 residues too short to cover the CDR3 end, so that end is filled in from the germline J gene. The rearrangement uses TRBV7-8 and TRBJ1-1, with TRBD1 matching 8 bases. CDR3 length: 14 amino acids. Germline V gene sequence: CDR1 SGHVS, CDR2 FQNEAQ. The CDR3 protein is CASSFRTGSRQAFF. Incomplete CDR3 DNA: TGTGCCAGCAGCTTCCGGACAGGGTCACGACAA.

Concerning this clone: The missing CDR3 end, 3 residues past where the read stops, is filled in from the germline J gene. The chain joins TRBV13 to TRBJ2-7, with 14 bases lining up with TRBD2. This CDR3 has 20 amino acids. Germline CDR1 reads PRHDT; CDR2 reads FYEKMQ (reference sequence). Unmatched junction bases numbered 16, after V lost 5 bases and J lost 1 base. CDR3 sequence: CASSRNLRPGLAGESYEQYF. The DNA read from the CDR3 is TGTGCCAGCAGCCGGAACTTAAGACCGGGACTAGCGGGAGAATCCTACGAG.

A remark on this clone: Read data end 3 residues before the CDR3 end; the end is taken from the germline J gene. J is TRBJ1-5 and V is TRBV18; unclear D gene. This CDR3 is built from 16 residues. V lost 2 bases and J lost 6, with 17 bases in between. Per the germline V gene, CDR1 is KGHSH and CDR2 is LQKENI. Incomplete CDR3 DNA: TGTGCCAGCTCACCAAACAGTGACCCACGGGGTCAGCCC. Translating gives CASSPNSDPRGQP. The full CDR3 reads CASSPNSDPRGQPQHF.

On this clone: The CDR3 goes on 3 residues after the read ends, and that part is filled in from the germline J gene. The chain uses TRBV29-1 and TRBJ2-5; TRBD1 is a possible D gene (5 bases). CDR1 SQVTM and CDR2 ANQGSEA come from the germline V gene. The CDR3 runs 12 residues. V was pared by 4 bases and J by 3 bases, with 9 bases between. The DNA read from the CDR3 is TGCAGCGTTGGTCCAGGGAAAGAGACC. Amino acid sequence: CSVGPGKET. The full-length CDR3 reads as CSVGPGKETQYF.

The DNA read from the CDR3 is TGCGCCAGCAGCTCCGGGGTGATCCAAGAGACC. It translates to CASSSGVIQET. The full-length CDR3 reads as CASSSGVIQETQYF. The chain has TRBV5-1 and TRBJ2-5, with D tentatively TRBD2 (5 bases). The read finishes 3 residues shy of the CDR3 end, and the germline J gene is used to complete it. The germline V gene has CDR1 SGHRS and CDR2 YFSETQ. Trimming shortened V by 3 bases and J by 1 base, and 10 bases separated the two germline ends. The CDR3 extends over 14 amino acids. The whole variable domain, filled in from reference TRBV5-1 and TRBJ2-5, reads KAGVTQTPRYLIKTRGQQVTLSCSPISGHRSVSWYQQTPGQGLQFLFEYFSETQRNKGNFPGRFSGRQFSNSRSEMNVSTLELGDSALYLCASSSGVIQETQYFGPGTRLLVL.